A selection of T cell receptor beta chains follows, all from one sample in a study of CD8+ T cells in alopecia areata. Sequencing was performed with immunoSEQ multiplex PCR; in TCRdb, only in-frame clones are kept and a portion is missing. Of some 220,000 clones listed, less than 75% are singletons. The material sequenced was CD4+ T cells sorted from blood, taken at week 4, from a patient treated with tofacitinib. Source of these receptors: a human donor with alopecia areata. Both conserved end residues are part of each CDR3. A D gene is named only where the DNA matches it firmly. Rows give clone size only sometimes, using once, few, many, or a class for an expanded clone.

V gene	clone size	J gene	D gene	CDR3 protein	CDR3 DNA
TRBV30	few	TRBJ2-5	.	CAWSPGTTQETQYF	TGTGCCTGGAGTCCAGGGACAACCCAAGAGACCCAGTACTTC
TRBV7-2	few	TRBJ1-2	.	CASRPPGLYVGYTF	TGTGCCAGCAGGCCTCCAGGGTTGTATGTTGGCTACACCTTC
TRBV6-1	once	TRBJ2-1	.	CASRVYNEQFF	TGTGCCAGCAGGGTGTACAATGAGCAGTTCTTC
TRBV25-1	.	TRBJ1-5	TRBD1	CASQGTGGMGNQPQHF	TGTGCCAGCCAAGGGACAGGAGGCATGGGCAATCAGCCCCAGCATTTT
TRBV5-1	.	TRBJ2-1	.	CASRKQTSGPYNEQFF	TGCGCCAGCAGGAAGCAAACGTCCGGGCCCTACAATGAGCAGTTCTTC
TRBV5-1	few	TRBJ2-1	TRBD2	CASSLFSGVNNEQFF	TGCGCCAGCAGCTTATTTAGCGGGGTAAACAATGAGCAGTTCTTC
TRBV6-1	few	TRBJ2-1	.	CASSDVGQSNEQFF	TGTGCCAGCAGTGACGTCGGGCAGTCCAATGAGCAGTTCTTC
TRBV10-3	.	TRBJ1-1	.	CAISRTGEGVTEAFF	TGTGCCATCAGTCGAACCGGGGAAGGGGTAACTGAAGCTTTCTTT
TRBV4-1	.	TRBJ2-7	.	CASSPLGRSYEQYF	TGCGCCAGCAGCCCTCTAGGCAGATCCTACGAGCAGTACTTC
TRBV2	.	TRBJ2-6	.	CASSVTPRGASGANVLTF	TGTGCCAGCAGCGTTACACCTCGAGGAGCCTCTGGGGCCAACGTCCTGACTTTC
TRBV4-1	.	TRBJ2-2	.	CASSGKFGLMTGELFF	TGCGCCAGCAGCGGAAAATTTGGACTTATGACCGGGGAGCTGTTTTTT
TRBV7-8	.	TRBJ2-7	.	CASSLAGQPVYEQYF	TGTGCCAGCAGCTTAGCTGGACAGCCGGTTTACGAGCAGTACTTC
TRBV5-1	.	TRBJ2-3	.	CASSFLDTQYF	TGCGCCAGCAGCTTCCTGGATACGCAGTATTTT
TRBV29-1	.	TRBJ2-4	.	CSAGLDTAKNIQYF	TGCAGCGCCGGACTTGATACAGCCAAAAACATTCAGTACTTC
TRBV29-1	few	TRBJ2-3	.	CSEGGADTQYF	TGCAGCGAGGGGGGGGCAGATACGCAGTATTTT
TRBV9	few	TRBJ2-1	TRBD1	CASSVAPTGDYNEQFF	TGTGCCAGCAGCGTAGCCCCGACAGGGGACTACAATGAGCAGTTCTTC
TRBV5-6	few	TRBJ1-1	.	CASSQNTEAFF	TGTGCCAGCAGCCAGAACACTGAAGCTTTCTTT
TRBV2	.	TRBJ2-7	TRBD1	CASSGQGKLYEQYF	TGTGCCAGCAGTGGACAGGGGAAGCTCTACGAGCAGTACTTC
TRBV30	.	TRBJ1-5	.	CAWSAGWNQPQHF	TGTGCCTGGAGTGCAGGGTGGAATCAGCCCCAGCATTTT
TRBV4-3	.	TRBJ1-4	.	CASSQARGDNGQKLFF	TGCGCCAGCAGCCAAGCCCGCGGGGATAATGGGCAAAAACTGTTTTTT
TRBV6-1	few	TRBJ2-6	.	CASSGQLPQAGANVLTF	TGTGCCAGCAGTGGACAGTTACCACAGGCTGGGGCCAACGTCCTGACTTTC
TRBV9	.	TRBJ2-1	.	CASSDRFGSEQFF	TGTGCCAGCAGCGACCGGTTTGGGTCCGAGCAGTTCTTC
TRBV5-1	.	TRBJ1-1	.	CASSLDNYNTEAFF	TGCGCCAGCAGCTTGGACAACTACAACACTGAAGCTTTCTTT
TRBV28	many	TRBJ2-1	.	CASSLLGNEQFF	TGTGCCAGCAGTTTATTGGGCAATGAGCAGTTCTTC
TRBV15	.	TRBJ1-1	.	CATSDGMNTEAFF	TGTGCCACCAGCGACGGGATGAACACTGAAGCTTTCTTT
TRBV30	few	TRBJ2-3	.	CAWSVLLNPQDTQYF	TGTGCCTGGAGTGTACTTCTGAACCCCCAAGATACGCAGTATTTT
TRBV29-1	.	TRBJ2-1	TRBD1	CSVPGQGNRYEQFF	TGCAGCGTCCCGGGACAGGGTAATAGGTATGAGCAGTTCTTC
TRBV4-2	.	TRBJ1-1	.	CASSQGAASRRTEAFF	TGTGCCAGCAGCCAAGGGGCGGCCTCCCGGAGGACTGAAGCTTTCTTT
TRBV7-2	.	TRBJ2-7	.	CASSPGEGPYEQYF	TGTGCCAGCAGCCCCGGCGAGGGCCCCTACGAGCAGTACTTC
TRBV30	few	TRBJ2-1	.	CAWNEQFF	TGTGCCTGGAACGAGCAGTTCTTC
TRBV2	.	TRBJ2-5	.	CASSYRARETQYF	TGTGCCAGCAGCTACCGGGCGCGTGAGACCCAGTACTTC
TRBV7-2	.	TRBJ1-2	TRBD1	CASSLGQGANGYTF	TGTGCCAGCAGCTTAGGGCAGGGGGCGAATGGCTACACCTTC
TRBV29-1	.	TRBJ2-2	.	CSVIVQNTGELFF	TGCAGCGTGATAGTCCAGAACACCGGGGAGCTGTTTTTT
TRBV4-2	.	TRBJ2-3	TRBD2	CASSQDQLAGGRSADTQYF	TGTGCCAGCAGCCAAGATCAACTAGCGGGGGGCAGGAGTGCAGATACGCAGTATTTT
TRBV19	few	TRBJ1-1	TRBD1	CASSMTGGNTEAFF	TGTGCCAGTAGTATGACAGGGGGGAACACTGAAGCTTTCTTT
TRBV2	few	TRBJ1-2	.	CASSDGRSYGYTF	TGTGCCAGCAGTGACGGCCGCTCCTATGGCTACACCTTC
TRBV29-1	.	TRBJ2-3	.	CSVASTDTQYF	TGCAGCGTTGCCTCAACAGATACGCAGTATTTT
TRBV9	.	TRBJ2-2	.	CASTLGQLNTGELFF	TGTGCCAGCACCCTCGGACAACTAAACACCGGGGAGCTGTTTTTT
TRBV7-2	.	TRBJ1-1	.	CASSEVTEAFF	TGTGCCAGCAGCGAAGTGACTGAAGCTTTCTTT
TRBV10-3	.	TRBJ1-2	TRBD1	CAISEGTGIYGYTF	TGTGCCATCAGTGAGGGGACAGGGATCTATGGCTACACCTTC
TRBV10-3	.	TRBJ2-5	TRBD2	CAISGTSGETQYF	TGTGCCATCAGTGGGACTAGCGGGGAGACCCAGTACTTC
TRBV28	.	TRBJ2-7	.	CASTETSGHIYEQYF	TGTGCCAGTACAGAGACTTCGGGACACATCTACGAGCAGTACTTC
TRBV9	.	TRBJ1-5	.	CASSVDGTFNQPQHF	TGTGCCAGCAGCGTAGATGGGACTTTTAATCAGCCCCAGCATTTT
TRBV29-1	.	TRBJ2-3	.	CSVVVGYTDTQYF	TGCAGCGTTGTTGTAGGGTACACAGATACGCAGTATTTT
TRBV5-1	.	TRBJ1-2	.	CASSLEPDHGYTF	TGCGCCAGCAGCTTGGAACCTGACCATGGCTACACCTTC
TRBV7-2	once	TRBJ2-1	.	CASSSREEQFF	TGTGCCAGCAGCTCCCGTGAGGAGCAGTTCTTC
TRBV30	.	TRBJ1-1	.	CAWSEQGNTEAFF	TGTGCCTGGAGTGAACAGGGCAACACTGAAGCTTTCTTT
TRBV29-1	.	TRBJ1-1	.	CSVGEGNTEAFF	TGCAGCGTTGGGGAGGGGAACACTGAAGCTTTCTTT
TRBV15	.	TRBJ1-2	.	CATSSLTGYGYTF	TGTGCCACCAGCAGCTTGACAGGATATGGCTACACCTTC
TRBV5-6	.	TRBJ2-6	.	CASSAPGQYSSGANVLTF	TGTGCCAGCAGCGCCCCGGGACAATACAGCTCTGGGGCCAACGTCCTGACTTTC
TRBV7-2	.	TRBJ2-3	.	CASSFRKGDTQYF	TGTGCCAGCAGCTTCCGAAAAGGGGATACGCAGTATTTT
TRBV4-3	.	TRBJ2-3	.	CASSQEPARSTDTQYF	TGCGCCAGCAGCCAAGAACCGGCCCGAAGCACAGATACGCAGTATTTT
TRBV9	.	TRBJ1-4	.	CASSAGGFNEKLFF	TGTGCCAGCAGCGCGGGGGGGTTTAATGAAAAACTGTTTTTT
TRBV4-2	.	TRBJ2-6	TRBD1	CASSQGGGWANVLTF	TGTGCCAGCAGCCAAGGAGGGGGCTGGGCCAACGTCCTGACTTTC
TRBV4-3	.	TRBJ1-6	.	CASSQDPQGISSPLHF	TGCGCCAGCAGCCAAGATCCCCAGGGGATCTCTTCACCCCTCCACTTT
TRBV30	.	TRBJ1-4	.	CAWSVQEDEKLFF	TGTGCCTGGAGTGTACAGGAGGATGAAAAACTGTTTTTT
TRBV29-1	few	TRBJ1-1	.	CSCSGSDRGF	TGCAGCTGTTCAGGATCGGATCGCGGTTTT
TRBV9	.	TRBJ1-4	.	CASSVSDTIEKLFF	TGTGCCAGCAGCGTCTCGGATACAATTGAAAAACTGTTTTTT
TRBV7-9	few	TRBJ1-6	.	CASSLGGSRRDSPLHF	TGTGCCAGCAGCCTAGGAGGGAGTCGCAGGGATTCACCCCTCCACTTT